This entry features one TCR beta chain sequence. Its antigen is unknown. The data stem from a study of lymphopenia after photon versus proton radiotherapy. Produced via immunoSEQ multiplex PCR; TCRdb's table is partial and in-frame only. The data show about 12,000 clones, with more than 70% seen just once and 3% to 4% held by the top ten. Study-wide results and caveats: Larger post-nadir TCR diversity loss correlated inversely with survival in deceased patients. Oligoclonal CD8+ Temra expansion after nadir drove photon patients' diversity drop. Relative stability marked proton patients; photon patients lost diversity and naive cells. Authors raise, but do not show, better survival with proton therapy.

Sequenced material: peripheral blood, taken from a patient treated with proton-based radiotherapy. This clonotype was obtained from a man in his fifties or sixties with pancreatic cancer.

The CDR3 nucleotides read TGTGCCAGCAGTCTCATGGACAGGAACACTGAAGCTTTCTTT. This codes for CASSLMDRNTEAFF. The chain has TRBV27 and TRBJ1-1; weak D call: TRBD1 (6 bases). This CDR3 is built from 14 residues. CDR1 MNHEY and CDR2 SMNVEV come from the germline V gene (reference sequence). V was clipped by 5 bases and J by 1 base, with 11 bases between them.